This paragraph covers one TCR beta chain sequence. Its binding antigen is unknown. Base-call qualities are not available, and no considerably larger clone is one nucleotide away. The immunoSEQ Assay, a bias-controlled multiplex PCR, was used to amplify TCRbeta CDR3 regions from genomic DNA. As for the authors' bioinformatics: The number of nucleated cells in each sample was estimated from the amplification of reference gene primers within the assay. To quantify the absolute abundance of each unique TCRbeta CDR3 rearrangement, sequence reads were collapsed and filtered. For each sample, productive Simpson clonality was calculated as the square root of Simpson's diversity index over productive rearrangements. TCRdb retrieved this table from immuneACCESS and kept in-frame rearrangements only. Not all clones are present; in checked studies, unresolved V genes account for under half, and no reason is known for the remainder. V and J calls and clone size are given by that table; D and trimming were obtained from the DNA. Counted in this sample were 300,000 or so clones; around nine tenths of them appeared once. Of the sample, about 1.2% falls within the top ten clones.

This sample is drawn from a study of blood T cell repertoires in COVID-19 (dated by TCRdb to the early 2020s). Broadly, across the study: Collaborator samples came from the United States, Italy and Spain and covered acute and convalescent phases of COVID-19. The dataset comprised deeply sampled blood TCRbeta repertoires from subjects exposed to, actively infected with, or recovered from COVID-19. The material from the prospective study consisted of cDNA or gDNA derived from T cells, B-cell-depleted T cells, or PBMCs. Where available, HLA class I and class II types were obtained from metadata supplied by the sample provider rather than from assay-based typing. Sample metadata almost always included a de-identified subject ID, COVID-19 status, age in years and sex. The samples were drawn from the first 160 participants of the ongoing ImmuneRACE study and from 1,200 or so subjects provided by 6 global collaborators. A freely available public database, intended as a resource for researchers studying the immune response to SARS-CoV-2, is where the repertoires were released.

The CDR1 and CDR2 encoded by the germline V gene are MNHEY and SVGEGT. Trimming leaves V shorter by 5 bases and J shorter by 4 bases, with the junction holding 7 bases beyond the gene matches. Taken from cysteine to phenylalanine, the CDR3 has 14 residues. Of all the DNA, just the CDR3 is kept, 42 bases in frame from base 1. Study-wide conclusions, independent of this receptor: The quantity of clinical and demographic metadata differed by source and by participant and was supplied without curation.

Collaborating institutions collected whole blood in K2EDTA tubes following their own protocols. For TCRbeta analysis, collaborator samples were shipped as frozen whole blood, as isolated PBMCs, or as DNA extracted from either sample type. The sequence joins TRBV6-2 or TRBV6-3 to TRBJ2-7; TRBD2 lines up with 8 middle nucleotides. The source is a man between 65 and 85 years old with acute or convalescent COVID-19. Source material: peripheral blood. Here is the DNA: TGTGCCAGCAGTCACAGCGGGGGAAGATACGAGCAGTACTTC. This is translated as CASSHSGGRYEQYF.